A single sample gave rise to the 28 T cell receptor beta chains below, sequenced in a study of shared clonotypes between healthy human individuals. The assay was immunoSEQ multiplex PCR, and TCRdb's table has in-frame clones only and misses some. The repertoire holds about 1 million clones, around 75% seen once, with roughly 1.5% in the top ten. Material: memory CD4+ T cells sorted from blood. The subset was: CD45RA-negative fraction. The receptors here all came from a man aged 18-30 years in good health.

This chain joins TRBV6-5 and TRBJ1-5; unclear D gene. V was pared by 2 bases and J by 4 bases, with 6 bases between. From germline, CDR1 is MNHEY and CDR2 SVGAGI. The CDR3 loop spans 13 amino acids. The CDR3 here is CASSYTANQPQHF. The CDR3 coding sequence is TGTGCCAGCAGTTACACGGCAAATCAGCCCCAGCATTTT.

Only a few counts were recorded for this clone. V usage is TRBV13 and J usage is TRBJ1-1; maybe TRBD1 (5 bases). V lost 0 bases and J lost 6, with 14 bases in between. The CDR3 sequence is 15 residues long. Germline V lookup: CDR1 PRHDT, CDR2 FYEKMQ (reference sequence). The CDR3 loop reads CASSLGSRGVSEAFF. As DNA, the CDR3 is TGTGCCAGCAGCTTAGGAAGTCGGGGGGTCTCTGAAGCTTTCTTT. The variable domain in full, with the rest retrieved from reference TRBV13 and TRBJ1-1, is AAGVIQSPRHLIKEKRETATLKCYPIPRHDTVYWYQQGPGQDPQFLISFYEKMQSDKGSIPDRFSAQQFSDYHSELNMSSLELGDSALYFCASSLGSRGVSEAFFGQGTRLTVV.

V is TRBV5-8 and J is TRBJ1-2; D gene unclear. The CDR3 contains 12 residues. Germline V gene lookup returns CDR1 SGHTS and CDR2 YDEGEE. The V end lost 3 bases, the J end lost 8 bases, and 11 bases lay between the germline ends. CDR3 sequence: CASSSGGRGYTF. The CDR3 nucleotides read TGTGCCAGCAGCTCAGGAGGAAGAGGCTACACCTTC. The full variable domain, rest sourced from reference TRBV5-8 and TRBJ1-2, is EAGVTQSPTHLIKTRGQQATLRCSPISGHTSVYWYQQALGLGLQFLLWYDEGEERNRGNFPPRFSGRQFPNYSSELNVNALELEDSALYLCASSSGGRGYTFGSGTRLTVV.

CDR3 coding DNA: TGTGCCAGCAGGGAGCTCGGAGGCTCCGCGGGAGCTAATGAGCAGTTCTTC. This codes for CASRELGGSAGANEQFF. This chain joins TRBV11-2 and TRBJ2-1; the match to TRBD2 covers 7 bases. The CDR3 has 17 amino acids. After removal of 6 bases from V and 7 bases from J, the junction contained 18 bases not matched to a gene. Germline CDR1 and CDR2: SGHAT and FQNNGV.

The V gene is TRBV28, the J gene TRBJ2-7, with 8 bases matching TRBD2. Trimming took 8 bases from V and 7 from J; bases not matched to a gene: 4. Germline CDR1 is MDHEN and CDR2 is SYDVKM. The CDR3 is 11 residues long. CDR3 sequence: CASGKRGEQYF. In DNA form, the CDR3 reads TGTGCCAGCGGGAAGCGGGGGGAGCAGTACTTC.

The chain combines TRBV5-4 with TRBJ2-5; D is unresolved. The CDR3 is made up of 15 amino acids. Germline CDR1 reads SGHNT; CDR2 reads YYREEE (reference sequence). The V gene lost 5 bases and the J gene lost 2 bases, with 16 bases spanning the gap. DNA of the CDR3: TGTGCCAGCAGTCAGCCCCCGTGGAGTCAAGAGACCCAGTACTTC. As protein: CASSQPPWSQETQYF.

This chain uses TRBV30 with TRBJ2-7; 7 bases are shared with TRBD2. Germline V gene lookup returns CDR1 GTSNPN and CDR2 SVGIG (reference sequence). Losses at the gene ends were 0 bases for V and 3 bases for J; bases not matched to a gene: 11. CDR3 size: 16 residues. In nucleotides, the CDR3 is TGTGCCTGGAGTGTACGGTCGGCTAGCGGAATCTACGAGCAGTACTTC. Amino acid sequence: CAWSVRSASGIYEQYF.

The chain couples TRBV5-4 to TRBJ1-2; TRBD1 is a possible D gene (5 bases). Per the germline V gene, CDR1 is SGHNT and CDR2 is YYREEE (reference sequence). Trimming shortened V by 1 base and J by 5 bases, and 12 bases separated the two germline ends. The CDR3 runs to 14 residues. CDR3 loop: CASSLTRGGYGYTF. The CDR3 coding sequence is TGTGCCAGCAGCTTGACGAGGGGCGGGTATGGCTACACCTTC.

The V and J genes are TRBV27 and TRBJ2-3; weak D call: TRBD1 (6 bases). The CDR3 runs 17 residues. The ends were cut back, 0 bases at V and 1 base at J, with 14 bases in the middle. Germline V gives CDR1 MNHEY, CDR2 SMNVEV (reference sequence). For the CDR3, the DNA is TGTGCCAGCAGTTTATCTAGATCAGGGGCGGGCACAGATACGCAGTATTTT. Amino acid sequence: CASSLSRSGAGTDTQYF.

The genes are TRBV20-1 and TRBJ2-3; D uncertain. The CDR3 sequence is 11 residues long. CDR1 is DFQATT and CDR2 is SNEGSKA in the germline V gene (reference sequence). V dropped 6 bases and J dropped 6 bases, with 10 bases sitting between them. The CDR3 sequence is CSALQSDTQYF. The CDR3 bases are TGCAGTGCCCTACAGAGCGATACGCAGTATTTT.

The chain carries TRBV4-1 and TRBJ2-2, with a weak D call TRBD2 (5 bases). Trimming stripped 0 bases from V and 5 bases from J, with 13 bases between. Germline V gene sequence: CDR1 MGHRA, CDR2 YSYEKL. The CDR3 is 16 residues long. The CDR3 DNA is TGCGCCAGCAGCCAAGAGGAGACGACGGGAACCGGGGAGCTGTTTTTT. Its protein product is CASSQEETTGTGELFF.

The chain joins TRBV7-9 to TRBJ2-2; 7 bases map to TRBD2. Unmatched junction bases numbered 7, after V lost 5 bases and J lost 4 bases. The CDR3 runs to 15 residues. Germline CDR1 reads SEHNR; CDR2 reads FQNEAQ (reference sequence). The CDR3 loop reads CASSPGTIATGELFF. CDR3 sequence (DNA): TGTGCCAGCAGCCCCGGGACTATCGCCACCGGGGAGCTGTTTTTT.

With regard to this clone: One end of the junction does not line up with germline, which may come from a read error. The V and J genes are TRBV7-9 and TRBJ1-3, with a weak D call TRBD1 (5 bases). The CDR3 has 13 amino acids. Germline CDR1 reads SEHNR; CDR2 reads FQNEAQ (reference sequence). CDR3 loop: CGGAARSGNTIYF. CDR3 DNA: TGCGGGGGAGCAGCCCGCTCTGGAAACACCATATATTTT.

This clone has only one observation. This sample also contains other DNA sequences that code for the same CDR3. The genes are TRBV5-1 and TRBJ1-2, with TRBD1 matching 7 bases. Germline loops: CDR1 SGHRS, CDR2 YFSETQ. V lost 2 bases and J lost 5; bases outside the gene matches: 0. CDR3 length equals 12 residues. The CDR3 nucleotides read TGCGCCAGCAGCTTACAGGGGTATGGCTACACCTTC. This gives the protein CASSLQGYGYTF.

This clone came up a few times. This chain uses TRBV14 with TRBJ2-3, with D hard to call. The germline V and J ends were trimmed by 0 bases and 2 bases, with 12 bases remaining between them. CDR3 size: 16 residues. Per germline, CDR1 SGHDN and CDR2 FVKESK. The CDR3 DNA sequence: TGTGCCAGCAGCCAAGATAAAACATTCTCCACAGATACGCAGTATTTT. Its translation is CASSQDKTFSTDTQYF.

V gene TRBV5-1 combines with J gene TRBJ2-3; TRBD2 is a possible D gene (6 bases). Germline V gene lookup returns CDR1 SGHRS and CDR2 YFSETQ. Trimming pared 0 bases from V and 5 bases from J, leaving 10 bases between. The CDR3 spans 14 residues. The CDR3 loop is CASSLGGAQDTQYF. The DNA for the CDR3 is TGCGCCAGCAGCTTGGGCGGGGCGCAAGATACGCAGTATTTT. The full variable domain, with the rest looked up from reference TRBV5-1 and TRBJ2-3, is KAGVTQTPRYLIKTRGQQVTLSCSPISGHRSVSWYQQTPGQGLQFLFEYFSETQRNKGNFPGRFSGRQFSNSRSEMNVSTLELGDSALYLCASSLGGAQDTQYFGPGTRLTVL.

This chain connects TRBV10-3 to TRBJ1-1; no clear D gene. The CDR3 totals 14 residues. CDR1 and CDR2 from the germline V gene are ENHRY and SYGVKD. Deletions cut 7 bases from V and 2 bases from J, with 14 bases between. CDR3 in amino acids: CAIKTRQSNTEAFF. The CDR3 region has the DNA TGTGCCATCAAGACCAGGCAGTCCAACACTGAAGCTTTCTTT.

This clone was seen more than once but under ten times. The CDR3 sequence is CASIEGAGQPQHF. DNA for the CDR3: TGTGCCAGCATCGAGGGGGCCGGGCAGCCCCAGCATTTT. J is TRBJ1-5 and V is TRBV28, with 7 bases aligning to TRBD1. Trimming cost V 7 bases and J 7 bases; bases outside gene matches: 7. The length of the CDR3 is 13 residues. CDR1 and CDR2 (germline): MDHEN, SYDVKM.

The V and J genes are TRBV19 and TRBJ1-1, with no clear D. Germline CDR1 reads LNHDA; CDR2 reads SQIVND (reference sequence). Trimming stripped 4 bases from V and 3 bases from J, with 15 bases between. The CDR3 runs 15 residues. In DNA form, the CDR3 reads TGTGCCAGTAGTACCCTCGGCGGGGTGGACACTGAAGCTTTCTTT. This translates into CASSTLGGVDTEAFF.

This clone appeared a single time. This chain links TRBV6-1 with TRBJ2-7; 7 bases map to TRBD1. This CDR3 spans 14 amino acids. Germline CDR1 MNHNS, CDR2 SASEGT. V lost 5 bases, J lost 5 bases, and 9 bases stayed unmatched. Here the CDR3 DNA reads TGTGCCAGCAGTCCTGACAGGGTGAGCGACGAGCAGTACTTC. Its translation is CASSPDRVSDEQYF.

This chain uses TRBV5-1 with TRBJ2-5, with a possible D match to TRBD1 (5 bases). The CDR3 runs 15 residues. Trimming left V 0 bases short and J 5 bases short, with 14 bases between. Germline assignment: CDR1 SGHRS and CDR2 YFSETQ. This CDR3 is CASSLAVGLGETQYF. CDR3 bases: TGCGCCAGCAGCTTGGCCGTGGGGCTCGGTGAGACCCAGTACTTC.

This clone was counted a single time. The V gene is TRBV9, the J gene TRBJ1-1, with TRBD1 as a possible D gene (6 bases). The length of the CDR3 is 15 residues. Trimming took 0 bases from V and 5 from J, leaving 14 bases between them. Germline V gives CDR1 SGDLS, CDR2 YYNGEE. CDR3 sequence (DNA): TGTGCCAGCAGCGTAGGCATAAAGGGGGGTACTGAAGCTTTCTTT. Translation: CASSVGIKGGTEAFF.

This chain uses TRBV7-9 with TRBJ2-6, with 9 bases that match TRBD2. J lost 0 bases, V lost 5 bases, and 11 bases had no gene match. Per the germline V gene, CDR1 is SEHNR and CDR2 is FQNEAQ (reference sequence). The CDR3 length is 19 residues. In DNA form, the CDR3 reads TGTGCCAGCAGCCCCTGGAGGGGTAGCGGGAGCTCTGGGGCCAACGTCCTGACTTTC. Amino acids: CASSPWRGSGSSGANVLTF.

With regard to this clone: This same CDR3 is encoded by further DNA sequences in the sample. The V and J genes are TRBV18 and TRBJ2-7, with 7 bases identical to TRBD2. The CDR3 consists of 15 residues. Trimming at V came to 0 bases and at J to 1 base, leaving 3 bases not matched to a gene. Germline CDR1 reads KGHSH; CDR2 reads LQKENI. The CDR3 loop reads CASSPPSGASYEQYF. Here the CDR3 DNA reads TGTGCCAGCTCACCACCCAGCGGGGCATCCTACGAGCAGTACTTC.

The chain links TRBV6-6 to TRBJ1-5; TRBD1 matches at 9 bases. Germline values: CDR1 MNHNY, CDR2 SVGAGI (reference sequence). The CDR3 is 16 amino acids. The junction had 8 bases not matched to a gene; V was cut back by 8 bases and J by 0 bases. The CDR3 coding sequence is TGTGCCAGCGGACTACTACAGGGGGCTAGCAATCAGCCCCAGCATTTT. Its translation is CASGLLQGASNQPQHF.

The chain employs TRBV6-5 and TRBJ1-4; no definite D call. The ends were cut back, 7 bases at V and 4 bases at J, with 13 bases in the middle. The CDR3 loop spans 14 amino acids. The germline V gene encodes CDR1 MNHEY and CDR2 SVGAGI. The CDR3 here is CASKRDGVNEKLFF. CDR3 DNA sequence: TGTGCCAGCAAACGTGACGGCGTTAATGAAAAACTGTTTTTT.

The chain links TRBV4-1 to TRBJ2-3; unclear D gene. The CDR3 contains 17 residues. Deletions cut 3 bases from V and 0 bases from J, with 16 bases between. CDR1 is MGHRA and CDR2 is YSYEKL in the germline V gene. CDR3 protein: CASSHQRGGSSTDTQYF. The CDR3 region has the DNA TGCGCCAGCAGCCACCAAAGAGGCGGATCTAGCACAGATACGCAGTATTTT.

This clone was detected ten times or more. J is TRBJ2-7 and V is TRBV9, with a possible D match to TRBD1 (6 bases). Germline V gives CDR1 SGDLS, CDR2 YYNGEE. The CDR3 is made up of 17 amino acids. The V end was cut by 3 bases, the J end by 1 base, with 20 bases between. For the CDR3, the DNA is TGTGCCAGCAGCGAGGGACCCATAGACAGGAAATCCTACGAGCAGTACTTC. As protein: CASSEGPIDRKSYEQYF.